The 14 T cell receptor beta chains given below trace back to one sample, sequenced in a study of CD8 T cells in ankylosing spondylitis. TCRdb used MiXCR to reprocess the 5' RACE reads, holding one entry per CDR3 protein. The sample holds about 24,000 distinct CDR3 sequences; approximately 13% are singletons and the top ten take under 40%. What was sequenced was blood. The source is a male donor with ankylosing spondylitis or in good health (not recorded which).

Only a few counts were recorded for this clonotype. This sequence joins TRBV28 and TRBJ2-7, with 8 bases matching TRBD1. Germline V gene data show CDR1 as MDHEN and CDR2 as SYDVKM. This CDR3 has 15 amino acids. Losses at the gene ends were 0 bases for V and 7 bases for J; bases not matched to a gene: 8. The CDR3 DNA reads TGTGCCAGCAGTTTATGGCCCGGGACAGGTGTGGAGCAGTACGTC. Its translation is CASSLWPGTGVEQYV.

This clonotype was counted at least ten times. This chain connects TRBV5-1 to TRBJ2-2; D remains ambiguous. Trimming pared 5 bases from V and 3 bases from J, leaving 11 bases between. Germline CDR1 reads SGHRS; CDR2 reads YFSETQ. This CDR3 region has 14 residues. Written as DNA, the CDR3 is TGCGCCAGCAGTTCGGGCAGCTACACCGGGGAGCTGTTTTTT. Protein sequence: CASSSGSYTGELFF.

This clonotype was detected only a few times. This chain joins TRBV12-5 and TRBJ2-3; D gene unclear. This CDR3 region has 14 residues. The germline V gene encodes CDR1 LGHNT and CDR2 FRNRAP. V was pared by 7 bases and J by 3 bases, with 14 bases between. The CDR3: CASVPPGPTDTQYF. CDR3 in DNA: TGTGCTAGTGTCCCGCCGGGCCCGACAGATACGCAGTATTTT.

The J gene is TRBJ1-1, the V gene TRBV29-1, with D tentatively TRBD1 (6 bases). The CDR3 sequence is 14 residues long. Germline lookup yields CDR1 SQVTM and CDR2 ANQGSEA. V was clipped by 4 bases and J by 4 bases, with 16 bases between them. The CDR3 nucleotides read TGCAGCGTTGCCCCCAACAGGGTTGCCACTGAAGCTTTCTTT. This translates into CSVAPNRVATEAFF. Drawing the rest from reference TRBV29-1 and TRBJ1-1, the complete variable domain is SAVISQKPSRDICQRGTSLTIQCQVDSQVTMMFWYRQQPGQSLTLIATANQGSEATYESGFVIDKFPISRPNLTFSTLTVSNMSPEDSSIYLCSVAPNRVATEAFFGQGTRLTVV.

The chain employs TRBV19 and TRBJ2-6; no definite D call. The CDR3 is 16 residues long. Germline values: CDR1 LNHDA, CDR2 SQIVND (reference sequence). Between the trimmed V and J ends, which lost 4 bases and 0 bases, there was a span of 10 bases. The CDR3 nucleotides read TGTGCCAGTAGTAGGAGCCCGAACTCTGGGGCCAACGTCCTGACTTTC. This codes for CASSRSPNSGANVLTF.

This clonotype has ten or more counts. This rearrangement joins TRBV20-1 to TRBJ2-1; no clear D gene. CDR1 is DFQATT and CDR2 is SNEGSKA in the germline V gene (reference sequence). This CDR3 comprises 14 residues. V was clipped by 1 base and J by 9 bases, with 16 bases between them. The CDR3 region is CSARVLKSPGEQFF. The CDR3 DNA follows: TGCAGTGCTAGAGTCCTAAAGTCTCCGGGTGAGCAGTTCTTC.

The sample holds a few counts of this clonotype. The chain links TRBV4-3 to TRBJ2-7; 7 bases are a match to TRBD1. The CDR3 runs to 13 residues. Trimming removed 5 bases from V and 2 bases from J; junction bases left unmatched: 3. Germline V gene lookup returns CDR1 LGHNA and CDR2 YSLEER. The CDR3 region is CASSDGTAYEQYF. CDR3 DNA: TGCGCCAGCAGCGATGGGACAGCCTACGAGCAGTACTTC.

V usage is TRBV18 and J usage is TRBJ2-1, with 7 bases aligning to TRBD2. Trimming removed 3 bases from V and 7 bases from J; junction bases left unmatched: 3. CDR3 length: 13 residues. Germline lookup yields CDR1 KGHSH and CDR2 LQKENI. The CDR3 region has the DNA TGTGCCAGCTCACCGGGGGGGAGGAATGAGCAGTTCTTC. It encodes CASSPGGRNEQFF.

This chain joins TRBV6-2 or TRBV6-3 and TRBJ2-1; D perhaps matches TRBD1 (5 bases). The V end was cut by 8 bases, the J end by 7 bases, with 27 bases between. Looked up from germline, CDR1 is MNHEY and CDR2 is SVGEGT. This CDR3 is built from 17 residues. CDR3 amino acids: CASVRVPGFRGVNEQFF. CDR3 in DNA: TGTGCCAGCGTTAGGGTCCCAGGGTTCCGAGGAGTGAATGAGCAGTTCTTC.

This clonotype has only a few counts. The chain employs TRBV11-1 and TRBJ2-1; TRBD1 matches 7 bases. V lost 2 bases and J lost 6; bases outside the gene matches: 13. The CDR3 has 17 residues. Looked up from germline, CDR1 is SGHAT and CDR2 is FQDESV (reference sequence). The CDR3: CASSLFPGQPDLNEQFF. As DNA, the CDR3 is TGTGCCAGCAGCTTATTCCCGGGACAGCCCGACCTCAATGAGCAGTTCTTC. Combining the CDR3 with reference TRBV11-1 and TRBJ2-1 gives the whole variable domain EAEVAQSPRYKITEKSQAVAFWCDPISGHATLYWYRQILGQGPELLVQFQDESVVDDSQLPKDRFSAERLKGVDSTLKIQPAELGDSAMYLCASSLFPGQPDLNEQFFGPGTRLTVL.

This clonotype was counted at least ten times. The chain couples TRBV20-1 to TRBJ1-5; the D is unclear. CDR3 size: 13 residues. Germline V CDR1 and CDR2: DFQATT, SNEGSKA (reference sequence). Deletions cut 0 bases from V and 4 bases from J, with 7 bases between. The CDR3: CSARDPTNQPQHF. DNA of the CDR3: TGCAGTGCTAGAGATCCTACAAATCAGCCCCAGCATTTT.

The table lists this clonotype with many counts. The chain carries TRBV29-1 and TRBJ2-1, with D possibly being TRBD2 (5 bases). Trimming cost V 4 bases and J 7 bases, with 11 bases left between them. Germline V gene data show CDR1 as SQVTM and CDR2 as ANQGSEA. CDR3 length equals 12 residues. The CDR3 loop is CSVVASLNEQFF. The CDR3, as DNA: TGCAGCGTTGTGGCTAGCCTTAATGAGCAGTTCTTC.

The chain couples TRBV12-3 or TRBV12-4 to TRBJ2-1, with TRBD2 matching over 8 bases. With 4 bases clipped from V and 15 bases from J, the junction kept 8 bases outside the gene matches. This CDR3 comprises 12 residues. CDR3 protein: CASSSPGGVRFF. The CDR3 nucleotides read TGTGCCAGCAGTTCCCCCGGGGGGGTACGGTTCTTC.

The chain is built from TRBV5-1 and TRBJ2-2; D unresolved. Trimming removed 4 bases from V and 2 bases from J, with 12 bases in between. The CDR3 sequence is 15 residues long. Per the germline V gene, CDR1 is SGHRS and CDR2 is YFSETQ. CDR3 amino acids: CASSPEVLNTGELFF. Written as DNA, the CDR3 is TGCGCCAGCAGCCCGGAAGTCCTTAACACCGGGGAGCTGTTTTTT.